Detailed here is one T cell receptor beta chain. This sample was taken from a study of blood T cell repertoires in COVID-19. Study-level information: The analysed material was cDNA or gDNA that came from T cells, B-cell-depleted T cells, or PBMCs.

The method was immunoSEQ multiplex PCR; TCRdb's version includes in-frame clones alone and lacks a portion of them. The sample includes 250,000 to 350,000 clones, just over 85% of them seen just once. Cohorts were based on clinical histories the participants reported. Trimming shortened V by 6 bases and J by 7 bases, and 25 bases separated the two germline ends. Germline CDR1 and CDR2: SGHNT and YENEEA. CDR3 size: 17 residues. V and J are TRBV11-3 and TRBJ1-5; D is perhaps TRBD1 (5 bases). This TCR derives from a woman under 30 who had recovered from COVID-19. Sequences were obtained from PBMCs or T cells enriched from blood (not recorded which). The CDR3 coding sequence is TGTGCCAGCAGTCGAACGATGGGCCCAGGGCTAAGGCAGCCCCAGCATTTT. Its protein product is CASSRTMGPGLRQPQHF.